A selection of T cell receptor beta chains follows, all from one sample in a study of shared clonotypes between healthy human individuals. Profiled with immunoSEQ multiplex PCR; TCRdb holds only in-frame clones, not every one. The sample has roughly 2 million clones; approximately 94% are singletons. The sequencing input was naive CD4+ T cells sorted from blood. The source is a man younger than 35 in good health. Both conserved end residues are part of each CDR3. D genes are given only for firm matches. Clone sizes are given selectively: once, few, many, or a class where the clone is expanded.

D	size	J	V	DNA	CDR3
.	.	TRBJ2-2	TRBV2	TGTGCCAGCGGACTATCGAACACCGGGGAGCTGTTTTTT	CASGLSNTGELFF
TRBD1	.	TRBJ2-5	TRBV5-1	TGCGCCAGCAGTTTCCCCGGGACAGGGGGCTTAGAGACCCAGTACTTC	CASSFPGTGGLETQYF
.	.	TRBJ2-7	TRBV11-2	TGTGCCAGCAGCTTAGAGGGGAGCGAGCAGTACTTC	CASSLEGSEQYF
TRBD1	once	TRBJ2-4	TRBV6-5	TGTGCCAGCAGTAGGGACAGAGCCAAAAACATTCAGTACTTC	CASSRDRAKNIQYF
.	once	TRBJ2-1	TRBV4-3	TGCGCCAGCAGCCAAGTATCGGGGACGGTCAATGAGCAGTTCTTC	CASSQVSGTVNEQFF
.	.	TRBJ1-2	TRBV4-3	TGCGCCAGCAGCCAAGATCCACTCGGGGCCTATGGCTACACCTTC	CASSQDPLGAYGYTF
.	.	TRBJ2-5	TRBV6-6	TGTGCCACGTCAGGGCGGGAGACCCAGTACTTC	CATSGRETQYF
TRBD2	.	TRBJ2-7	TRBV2	TGTGCCAGCAGACCTCGAAGCGGGAGCTCCTACGAGCAGTACTTC	CASRPRSGSSYEQYF
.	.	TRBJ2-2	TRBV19	TGTGCCAGTAGTATAGGGAACGGCGGCACCGGGGAGCTGTTTTTT	CASSIGNGGTGELFF
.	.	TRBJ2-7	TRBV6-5	TGTGCCAGCAGTCCGGACTGGCAGTTTCCCTACGAGCAGTACTTC	CASSPDWQFPYEQYF
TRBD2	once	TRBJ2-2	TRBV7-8	TGTGCCAGCAGCTCACTAGCGGGAGCACGGGGCGGGGAGCTGTTTTTT	CASSSLAGARGGELFF
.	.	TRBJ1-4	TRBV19	TGTGCCAGTAGTAAGGACGGCAGAGGGGAAAAACTGTTTTTT	CASSKDGRGEKLFF
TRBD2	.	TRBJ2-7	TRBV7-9	TGTGCCAGCAGCCAACCGGGACTAGCGGGTCCCTACACCTCCTACGAGCAGTACTTC	CASSQPGLAGPYTSYEQYF
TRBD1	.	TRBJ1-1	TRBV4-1	TGCGCCAGCAGATCCCCAGGACAGGGGGTGAACACTGAAGCTTTCTTT	CASRSPGQGVNTEAFF
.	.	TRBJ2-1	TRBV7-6	TGTGCCAGCAGCTGGGCCGCGGAGGATGAGCAGTTCTTC	CASSWAAEDEQFF
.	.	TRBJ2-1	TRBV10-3	TGTGCCATCAGTGAGTCGCCCCGCGCGGTCGAGTTCTTC	CAISESPRAVEFF
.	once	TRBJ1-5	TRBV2	TGTGCCAGCAGTGGGATCGAGGGGAATCAGCCCCAGCATTTT	CASSGIEGNQPQHF
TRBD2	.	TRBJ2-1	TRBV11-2	TGTGCCAGCAGCACCACCCTAGCGGGGGGATACAATGAGCAGTTCTTC	CASSTTLAGGYNEQFF
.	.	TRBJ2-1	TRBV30	TGTGCCTGGACACTTAGCAGAAGGTTGGACAATGAGCAGTTCTTC	CAWTLSRRLDNEQFF
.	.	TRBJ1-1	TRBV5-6	TGTGCCAGCAGCTTGTCCAAGGGGGAAGCTTTCTTT	CASSLSKGEAFF
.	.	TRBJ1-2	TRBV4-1	TGCGCCAGCAGCCCGGAAGGTGCCTATGGCTACACCTTC	CASSPEGAYGYTF
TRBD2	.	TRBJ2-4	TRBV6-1	TGTGCCAGCAGAGGGCAACTAGCGACCAAAAACATTCAGTACTTC	CASRGQLATKNIQYF